This T cell receptor (beta chain) stems from a study of blood T cell repertoires in COVID-19. Across the whole study: Nucleic acid was either cDNA or gDNA, and it came from T cells, B-cell-depleted T cells, or PBMCs.

In the original processing: Amplified reference gene primers provided the basis for estimating nucleated cell counts. TCRdb's table, derived via immunoSEQ multiplex PCR, lists solely in-frame clones and lacks some. That table gives V, J and clone size, and the DNA gave D and trimming. The data hold around 500,000 clones, with roughly 88% observed a single time. J gave up 0 bases and V 3 bases, and 4 bases lay outside the gene matches. CDR3 size: 14 residues. CDR1 SQVTM and CDR2 ANQGSEA come from the germline V gene. This sequence joins TRBV29-1 and TRBJ1-1; 7 bases line up with TRBD1. Sequences were obtained from PBMCs or T cells enriched from blood (not recorded which). This sequence originates from a woman between 35 and 50 years old who had recovered from COVID-19. This CDR3 is CSVEVQGVNTEAFF. The DNA of the CDR3 is TGCAGCGTTGAGGTTCAGGGGGTGAACACTGAAGCTTTCTTT.